This T cell receptor beta chain is from a study of cytotoxic CD8 clonotypes in ibrutinib-treated CLL. Findings of the study overall: Clonality, elevated at ibrutinib response, dropped back toward baseline at progression. Public clonotypes (which were uncommon) either contracted or remained stable on treatment.

Worth noting for this clone: Antigen specificity is unknown.

This CDR3 has 12 amino acids. Germline CDR1 is SGHRS and CDR2 is YFSETQ. The V and J ends lost 0 bases and 2 bases respectively, with 2 bases between them. Data came from immunoSEQ multiplex PCR; TCRdb stores just in-frame clones and leaves some out. The sample shows some 100,000 clones, roughly 60% of them seen only once. The sequence was obtained from a human donor with chronic lymphocytic leukemia. The source was PBMCs, collected after 24 months of ibrutinib treatment. This sequence joins TRBV5-1 and TRBJ2-5; D is unclear. As DNA, the CDR3 is TGCGCCAGCAGCTTGGCACAAGAGACCCAGTACTTC. It codes for CASSLAQETQYF.